Relative to its sample, the clone carrying this TCR beta chain is medium-sized. TCRdb recomputed clones from the PCR reads via MiXCR. The sample has about 11,000 clones, roughly 12% seen once. All patients reached thyroid surgery having received no treatment beforehand. CDR3 length equals 14 residues. V dropped 6 bases and J dropped 5; count of bases not matched to a gene: 4. CDR1 SNHLY and CDR2 FYNNEI come from the germline V gene. This sample was taken from a study of metastatic and nonmetastatic thyroid tumors. The TCR originated in a female donor with papillary thyroid cancer or a benign thyroid nodule (not recorded which). Some clones in this sample may be carry-over from other donors' samples. This chain connects TRBV2 to TRBJ1-6; 7 bases map to TRBD1. The specimen sequenced was blood. This CDR3 reads CASRPTGDNSPLHF. The CDR3 DNA sequence: TGTGCCAGCAGACCTACAGGGGATAATTCACCCCTCCACTTT.